This passage covers 15 T cell receptor beta chains from one sample sequenced in a study of response to subunit inactivated influenza vaccine. TCRdb re-called the RT-PCR reads through MiXCR, storing one row per CDR3 protein. The sample lists approximately 730,000 distinct CDR3 sequences, roughly 13% occurring once. The source material was PBMCs from blood, sampled approximately 15 days before vaccination. These TCRs come from a man between 50 and 59 years old who received an inactivated influenza vaccine.

This clonotype was picked up a small number of times. CDR3 residues: CASSEYWTSEAFF. DNA of the CDR3: TGTGCCAGCAGTGAATATTGGACCTCTGAAGCTTTCTTT. This chain uses TRBV25-1 with TRBJ1-1; D is undetermined. V was shortened by 0 bases and J by 6 bases, with 8 bases between the two germline ends. Germline values: CDR1 MGHDK, CDR2 SYGVNS. The CDR3 runs 13 residues.

In its sample, this clonotype was seen a few times. The chain links TRBV7-2 to TRBJ2-3, with 9 bases fitting TRBD2. Looked up from germline, CDR1 is SGHTA and CDR2 is FQGNSA. The J segment lost 6 bases and the V segment lost 10 bases, leaving 17 bases of the junction unmatched. This CDR3 spans 16 amino acids. CDR3 loop: CATRGGDAGVWDTQYF. The CDR3 nucleotides are TGTGCCACCCGCGGGGGGGACGCGGGAGTGTGGGATACGCAGTATTTT.

V and J are TRBV10-3 and TRBJ2-1; D unclear. The CDR3 sequence is 12 residues long. CDR1 is ENHRY, CDR2 SYGVKD, per germline. Trimming removed 9 bases from V and 0 bases from J, with 6 bases in between. The DNA of the CDR3 is TGTGCCATAGCTAGCTCCTACAATGAGCAGTTCTTC. Encoded protein: CAIASSYNEQFF.

This clonotype was seen only a few times. The V and J genes are TRBV10-3 and TRBJ2-2; no clear D. Trimming took off 8 bases at V and 2 bases at J, with 9 bases between the two ends. Germline V gene sequence: CDR1 ENHRY, CDR2 SYGVKD. The CDR3 is 13 amino acids. The CDR3 reads CAIGVANTGELFF. Written as DNA, the CDR3 is TGTGCCATCGGGGTAGCTAACACCGGGGAGCTGTTTTTT.

This clonotype has at least ten counts. The rearrangement uses TRBV19 and TRBJ2-3; 8 bases are a match to TRBD1. The CDR3 sequence is 12 residues long. Germline CDR1 is LNHDA and CDR2 is SQIVND (reference sequence). The ends lost 8 bases at V and 6 bases at J; junction bases unmatched: 4. CDR3 region: CASSRTGDTQYF. CDR3 coding DNA: TGTGCCAGTTCCAGGACAGGGGATACGCAGTATTTT.

This clonotype was detected only a few times. The V call is TRBV29-1, the J call TRBJ1-6, with D possibly TRBD1 on 5 matching bases. Trimming shortened V by 4 bases and J by 6 bases, and 10 bases separated the two germline ends. The germline V gene encodes CDR1 SQVTM and CDR2 ANQGSEA. The CDR3 has 13 amino acids. As DNA, the CDR3 is TGCAGCGTTGCCCGGGACCCTAATTCACCCCTCCACTTT. Its protein product is CSVARDPNSPLHF.

This rearrangement joins TRBV29-1 to TRBJ2-1; either TRBD1 or TRBD2 may fit D (5 bases each). The CDR3 has 15 amino acids. The ends were cut back, 1 base at V and 0 bases at J, with 10 bases in the middle. CDR1 and CDR2 (germline): SQVTM, ANQGSEA. The CDR3 region is CSVEAGTSSYNEQFF. In nucleotides, the CDR3 is TGCAGCGTTGAAGCGGGGACGAGCTCCTACAATGAGCAGTTCTTC.

The rearrangement links TRBV6-2 or TRBV6-3 to TRBJ2-1; 7 nucleotides align to TRBD2. V lost 7 bases and J lost 1; bases outside the gene matches: 10. Per the germline V gene, CDR1 is MNHEY and CDR2 is SVGEGT. The CDR3 extends over 16 amino acids. CDR3 region: CASITTSAGSYNEQFF. CDR3 sequence (DNA): TGTGCCAGCATAACGACTTCAGCGGGGTCCTACAATGAGCAGTTCTTC.

This clonotype was recorded many times. The V and J genes are TRBV18 and TRBJ2-7, with TRBD1 identical over 7 bases. The trim removed 0 bases at V and 4 bases at J, leaving 0 bases unmatched. This CDR3 comprises 13 residues. Germline V lookup: CDR1 KGHSH, CDR2 LQKENI. CDR3 DNA: TGTGCCAGCTCACCACCGACAGGGTACGAGCAGTACTTC. It specifies CASSPPTGYEQYF.

The table lists this clonotype with a count of one. The V call is TRBV12-3 or TRBV12-4, the J call TRBJ2-7, with 8 bases fitting TRBD1. After removal of 1 base from V and 11 bases from J, the junction contained 4 bases not matched to a gene. The CDR3 sequence is 12 residues long. The CDR3 loop reads CASSLEGQVEYF. In DNA, the CDR3 is TGTGCCAGCAGTTTAGAGGGACAGGTTGAGTACTTC.

Many counts were recorded for this clonotype. The genes are TRBV5-1 and TRBJ2-3; D remains ambiguous. The CDR3 loop spans 13 amino acids. V dropped 4 bases and J dropped 2 bases, with 8 bases sitting between them. In germline, CDR1 is SGHRS, CDR2 YFSETQ. Written as DNA, the CDR3 is TGCGCCAGCAGCCTGGGGAACACAGATACGCAGTATTTT. As protein: CASSLGNTDTQYF.

This rearrangement joins TRBV24-1 to TRBJ2-1; 7 positions match TRBD2. The length of the CDR3 is 16 residues. Per the germline V gene, CDR1 is KGHDR and CDR2 is SFDVKD. After removal of 4 bases from V and 6 bases from J, the junction contained 11 bases not matched to a gene. The CDR3 loop is CATSDLGAGFPNEQFF. The CDR3 nucleotides read TGTGCCACCAGTGACCTCGGAGCGGGGTTCCCCAATGAGCAGTTCTTC.

This chain uses TRBV7-8 with TRBJ1-5, with a tentative D call TRBD1 (6 bases). CDR1 is SGHVS, CDR2 FQNEAQ, per germline. V was trimmed by 0 bases and J by 6 bases, leaving 12 bases between them. The CDR3 length is 15 residues. CDR3 sequence: CASSLAKGVTQPQHF. The CDR3 DNA is TGTGCCAGCAGCTTAGCGAAGGGGGTGACTCAGCCCCAGCATTTT.

This clonotype came up a few times. V is TRBV7-9 and J is TRBJ2-7; the match to TRBD1 covers 7 bases. The CDR3 extends over 14 amino acids. The germline V gene encodes CDR1 SEHNR and CDR2 FQNEAQ (reference sequence). V trimming: 6 bases; J trimming: 4 bases; junction bases outside the gene matches: 9. The CDR3 here is CASRPRDRPYEQYF. DNA of the CDR3: TGTGCCAGCAGACCACGGGACAGACCTTACGAGCAGTACTTC.

The gene calls are TRBV10-3 and TRBJ2-7; TRBD2 matches at 12 bases. There are 16 residues in the CDR3. The trim removed 3 bases at V and 8 bases at J, leaving 11 bases unmatched. Germline CDR1 ENHRY, CDR2 SYGVKD. This chain's CDR3 is CAISEDWTSGVNKQYF. CDR3 DNA: TGTGCCATCAGTGAAGACTGGACTAGCGGGGTTAACAAGCAGTACTTC.